This T cell receptor (beta chain) was recorded in a study of cytomegalovirus exposure and HLA in healthy donors. The trim removed 0 bases at V and 5 bases at J, leaving 5 bases unmatched. Germline CDR1 SGDLS, CDR2 YYNGEE. The CDR3 is 15 amino acids. Concerning this clone itself: Its antigen is currently unknown.

Findings of the study overall: Subsequent analysis showed first-cohort TCR clusters tending to co-occur in roughly 130 validation repertoires. The classifier reportedly diagnosed cytomegalovirus status with high specificity and sensitivity. Testing in vitro showed a few CMV-associated chains specific for CMV antigens.

Clones were sequenced by immunoSEQ multiplex PCR, and TCRdb holds only the in-frame ones, with some missing. This table holds 110,000 or so clones, 80% to 90% found once. The approximately 120-subject validation cohort, separate from the approximately 670-subject first cohort, included the donors. This receptor was identified in a man aged 18 to 30 in good health and CMV-seropositive. Sequenced sample: PBMCs. V and J are TRBV9 and TRBJ1-2; 9 positions match TRBD1. The CDR3, as DNA: TGTGCCAGCAGCGTAGGGGACAGGGTTGGGTATGGCTACACCTTC. This gives the protein CASSVGDRVGYGYTF.